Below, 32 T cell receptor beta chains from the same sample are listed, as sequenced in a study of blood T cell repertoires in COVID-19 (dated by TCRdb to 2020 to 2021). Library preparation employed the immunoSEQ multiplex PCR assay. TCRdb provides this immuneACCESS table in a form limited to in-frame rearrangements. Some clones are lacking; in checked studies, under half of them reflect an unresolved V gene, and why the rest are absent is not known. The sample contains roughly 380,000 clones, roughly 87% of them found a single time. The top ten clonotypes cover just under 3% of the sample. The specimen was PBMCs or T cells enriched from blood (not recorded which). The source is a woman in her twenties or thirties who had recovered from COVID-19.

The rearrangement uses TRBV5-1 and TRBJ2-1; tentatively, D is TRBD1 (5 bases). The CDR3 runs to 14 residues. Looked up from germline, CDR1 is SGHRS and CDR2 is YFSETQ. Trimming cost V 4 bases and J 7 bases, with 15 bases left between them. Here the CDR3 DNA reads TGCGCCAGCAGCCCCGCAGGGAAGGAGAATGAGCAGTTCTTC. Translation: CASSPAGKENEQFF.

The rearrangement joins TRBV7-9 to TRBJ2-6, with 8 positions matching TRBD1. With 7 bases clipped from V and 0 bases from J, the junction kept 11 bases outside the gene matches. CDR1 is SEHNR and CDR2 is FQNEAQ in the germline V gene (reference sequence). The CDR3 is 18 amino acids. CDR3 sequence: CASIVPSGQDSGANVLTF. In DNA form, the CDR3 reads TGTGCCAGCATCGTGCCGTCGGGACAGGACTCTGGGGCCAACGTCCTGACTTTC.

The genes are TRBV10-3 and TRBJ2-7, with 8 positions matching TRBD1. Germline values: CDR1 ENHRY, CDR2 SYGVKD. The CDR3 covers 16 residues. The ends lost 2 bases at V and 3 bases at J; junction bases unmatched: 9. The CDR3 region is CAISERETGAGYEQYF. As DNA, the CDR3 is TGTGCCATCAGTGAGAGGGAGACAGGGGCCGGCTACGAGCAGTACTTC.

This CDR3 reads CATSTDRGLNTEAFF. DNA for the CDR3: TGTGCCACCAGCACAGACAGGGGTTTAAACACTGAAGCTTTCTTT. J is TRBJ1-1 and V is TRBV15; 8 bases are shared with TRBD1. The CDR3 is made up of 15 amino acids. V gave up 4 bases and J gave up 2 bases; unmatched junction bases: 6. Germline CDR1 LNHNV, CDR2 YYDKDF (reference sequence).

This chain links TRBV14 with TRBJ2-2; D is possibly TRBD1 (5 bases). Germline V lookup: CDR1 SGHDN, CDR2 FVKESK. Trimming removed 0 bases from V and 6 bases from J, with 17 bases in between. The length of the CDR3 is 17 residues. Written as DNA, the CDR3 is TGTGCCAGCAGCCAAGATCAAAGGGGCCGGTCGGCCGGGGAGCTGTTTTTT. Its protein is CASSQDQRGRSAGELFF.

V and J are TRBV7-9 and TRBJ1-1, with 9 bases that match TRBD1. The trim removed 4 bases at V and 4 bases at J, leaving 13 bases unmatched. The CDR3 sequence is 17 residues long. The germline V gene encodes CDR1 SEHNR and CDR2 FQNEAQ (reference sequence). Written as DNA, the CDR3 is TGTGCCAGCAGCTCCCTACATGGACAGGGGATCTGCACTGAAGCTTTCTTT. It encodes CASSSLHGQGICTEAFF. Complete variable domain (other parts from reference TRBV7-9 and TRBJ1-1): DTGVSQNPRHKITKRGQNVTFRCDPISEHNRLYWYRQTLGQGPEFLTYFQNEAQLEKSRLLSDRFSAERPKGSFSTLEIQRTEQGDSAMYLCASSSLHGQGICTEAFFGQGTRLTVV.

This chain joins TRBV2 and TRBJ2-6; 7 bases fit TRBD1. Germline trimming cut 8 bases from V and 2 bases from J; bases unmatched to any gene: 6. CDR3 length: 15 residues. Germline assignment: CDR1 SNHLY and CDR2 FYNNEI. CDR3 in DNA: TGTGCCAGCCCACGACAGGGACCTGGGGCCAACGTCCTGACTTTC. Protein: CASPRQGPGANVLTF.

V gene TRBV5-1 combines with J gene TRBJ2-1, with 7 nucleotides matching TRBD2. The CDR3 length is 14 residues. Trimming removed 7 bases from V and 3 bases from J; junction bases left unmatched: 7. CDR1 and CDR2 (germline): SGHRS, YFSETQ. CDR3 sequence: CASSSGVYYNEQFF. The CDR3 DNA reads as TGCGCCAGCTCCAGCGGGGTATACTACAATGAGCAGTTCTTC. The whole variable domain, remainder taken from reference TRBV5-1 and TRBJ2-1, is KAGVTQTPRYLIKTRGQQVTLSCSPISGHRSVSWYQQTPGQGLQFLFEYFSETQRNKGNFPGRFSGRQFSNSRSEMNVSTLELGDSALYLCASSSGVYYNEQFFGPGTRLTVL.

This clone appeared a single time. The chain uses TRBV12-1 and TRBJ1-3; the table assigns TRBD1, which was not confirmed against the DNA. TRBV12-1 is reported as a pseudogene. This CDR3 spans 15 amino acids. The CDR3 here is CASSPTGPEGNTIYF. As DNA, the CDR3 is TGTGCCAGCAGCCCGACAGGCCCCGAAGGAAACACCATATATTTT.

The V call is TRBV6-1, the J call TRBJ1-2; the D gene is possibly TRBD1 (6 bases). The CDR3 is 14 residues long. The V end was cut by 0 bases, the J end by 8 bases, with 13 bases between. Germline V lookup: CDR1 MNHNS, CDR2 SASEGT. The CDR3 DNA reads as TGTGCCAGCAGTGAAGCAAGGGGGTATCAGGGCTACACCTTC. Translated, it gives CASSEARGYQGYTF.

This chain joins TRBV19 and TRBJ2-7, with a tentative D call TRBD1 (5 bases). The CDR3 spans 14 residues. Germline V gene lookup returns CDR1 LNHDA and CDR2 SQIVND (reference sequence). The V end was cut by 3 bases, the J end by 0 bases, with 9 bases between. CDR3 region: CASSIVGDSYEQYF. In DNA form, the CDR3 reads TGTGCCAGTAGTATCGTAGGGGACTCCTACGAGCAGTACTTC.

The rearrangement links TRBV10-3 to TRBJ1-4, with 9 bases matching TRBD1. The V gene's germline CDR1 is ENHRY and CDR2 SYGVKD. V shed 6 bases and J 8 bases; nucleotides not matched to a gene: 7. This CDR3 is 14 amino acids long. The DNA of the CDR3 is TGTGCCATCAGACAGGGGGCCGGTTGGGAAAAACTGTTTTTT. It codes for CAIRQGAGWEKLFF.

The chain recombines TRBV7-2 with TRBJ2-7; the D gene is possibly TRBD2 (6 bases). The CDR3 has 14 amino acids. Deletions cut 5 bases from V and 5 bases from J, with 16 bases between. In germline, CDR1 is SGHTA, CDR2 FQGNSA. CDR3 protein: CASSHSGTPNEQYF. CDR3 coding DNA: TGTGCCAGCAGCCATTCCGGGACTCCAAACGAGCAGTACTTC.

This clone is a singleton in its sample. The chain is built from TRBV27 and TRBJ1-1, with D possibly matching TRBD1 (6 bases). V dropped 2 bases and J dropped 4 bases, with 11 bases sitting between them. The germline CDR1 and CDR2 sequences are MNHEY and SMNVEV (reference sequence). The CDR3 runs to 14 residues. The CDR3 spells CASSLNRASTEAFF. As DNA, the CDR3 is TGTGCCAGCAGTTTAAACAGGGCTAGCACTGAAGCTTTCTTT.

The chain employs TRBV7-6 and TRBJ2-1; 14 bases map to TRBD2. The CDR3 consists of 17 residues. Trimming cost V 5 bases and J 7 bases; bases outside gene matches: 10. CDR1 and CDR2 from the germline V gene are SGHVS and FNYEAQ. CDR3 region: CASSPRLGTSGSNEQFF. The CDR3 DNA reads TGTGCCAGCAGCCCCAGACTCGGGACTAGCGGGAGTAATGAGCAGTTCTTC.

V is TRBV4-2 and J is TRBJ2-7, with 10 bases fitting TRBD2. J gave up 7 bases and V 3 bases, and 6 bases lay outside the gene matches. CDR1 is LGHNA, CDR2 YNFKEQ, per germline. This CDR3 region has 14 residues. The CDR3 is CASSQTLAGVEQYF. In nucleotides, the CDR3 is TGTGCCAGCAGCCAGACGCTAGCGGGAGTGGAGCAGTACTTC.

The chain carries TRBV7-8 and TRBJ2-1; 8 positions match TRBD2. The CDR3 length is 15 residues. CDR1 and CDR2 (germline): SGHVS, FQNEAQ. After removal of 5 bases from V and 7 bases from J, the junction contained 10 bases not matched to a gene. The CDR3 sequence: CASSHPGGGPNEQFF. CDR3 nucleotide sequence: TGTGCCAGCAGCCATCCGGGAGGGGGGCCGAATGAGCAGTTCTTC.

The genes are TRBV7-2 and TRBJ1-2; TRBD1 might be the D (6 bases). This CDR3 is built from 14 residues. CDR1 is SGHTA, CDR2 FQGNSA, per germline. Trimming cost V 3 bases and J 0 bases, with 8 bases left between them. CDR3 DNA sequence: TGTGCCAGCAGCTTGGACAGAACTAACTATGGCTACACCTTC. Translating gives CASSLDRTNYGYTF.

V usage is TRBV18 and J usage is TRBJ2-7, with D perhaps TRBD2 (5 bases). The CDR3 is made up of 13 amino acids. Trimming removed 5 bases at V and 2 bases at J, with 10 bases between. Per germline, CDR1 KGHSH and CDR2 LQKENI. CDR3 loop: CASSAGETYEQYF. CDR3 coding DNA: TGTGCCAGCTCAGCCGGGGAAACCTACGAGCAGTACTTC. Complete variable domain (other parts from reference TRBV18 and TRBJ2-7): NAGVMQNPRHLVRRRGQEARLRCSPMKGHSHVYWYRQLPEEGLKFMVYLQKENIIDESGMPKERFSAEFPKEGPSILRIQQVVRGDSAAYFCASSAGETYEQYFGPGTRLTVT.

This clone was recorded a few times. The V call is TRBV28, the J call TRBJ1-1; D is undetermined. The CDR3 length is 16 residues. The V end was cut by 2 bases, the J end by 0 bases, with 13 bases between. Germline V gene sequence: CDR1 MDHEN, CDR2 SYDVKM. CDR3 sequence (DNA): TGTGCCAGCAGTTTAGGACTACAATATATGAACACTGAAGCTTTCTTT. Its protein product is CASSLGLQYMNTEAFF.

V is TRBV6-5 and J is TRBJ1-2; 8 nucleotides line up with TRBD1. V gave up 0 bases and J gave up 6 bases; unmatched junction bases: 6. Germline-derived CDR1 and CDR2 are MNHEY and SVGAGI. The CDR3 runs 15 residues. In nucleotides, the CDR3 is TGTGCCAGCAGTTACTCTGGTCGGACAGGGCATGGCTACACCTTC. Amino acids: CASSYSGRTGHGYTF.

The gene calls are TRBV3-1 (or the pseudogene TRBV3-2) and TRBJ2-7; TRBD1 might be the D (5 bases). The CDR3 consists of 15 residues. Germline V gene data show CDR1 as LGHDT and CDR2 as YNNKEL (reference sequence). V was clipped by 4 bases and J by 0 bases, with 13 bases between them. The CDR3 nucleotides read TGTGCCAGCAGCCGCAGGACATTTAACTCCTACGAGCAGTACTTC. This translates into CASSRRTFNSYEQYF.

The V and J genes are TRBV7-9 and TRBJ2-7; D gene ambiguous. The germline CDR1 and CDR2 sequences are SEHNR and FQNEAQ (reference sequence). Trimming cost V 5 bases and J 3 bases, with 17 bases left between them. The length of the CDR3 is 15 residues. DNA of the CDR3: TGTGCCAGCAGCCCCCCTGCTCCACTGCTCTACGAGCAGTACTTC. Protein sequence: CASSPPAPLLYEQYF. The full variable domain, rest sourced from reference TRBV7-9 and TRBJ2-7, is DTGVSQNPRHKITKRGQNVTFRCDPISEHNRLYWYRQTLGQGPEFLTYFQNEAQLEKSRLLSDRFSAERPKGSFSTLEIQRTEQGDSAMYLCASSPPAPLLYEQYFGPGTRLTVT.

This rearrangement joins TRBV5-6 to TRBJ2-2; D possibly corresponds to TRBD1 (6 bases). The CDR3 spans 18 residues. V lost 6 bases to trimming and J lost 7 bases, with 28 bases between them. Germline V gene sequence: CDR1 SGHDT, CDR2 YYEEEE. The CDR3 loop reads CASKALGTRGNGYGELFF. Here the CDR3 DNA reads TGTGCCAGCAAAGCACTGGGTACGAGGGGGAACGGGTACGGGGAGCTGTTTTTT.

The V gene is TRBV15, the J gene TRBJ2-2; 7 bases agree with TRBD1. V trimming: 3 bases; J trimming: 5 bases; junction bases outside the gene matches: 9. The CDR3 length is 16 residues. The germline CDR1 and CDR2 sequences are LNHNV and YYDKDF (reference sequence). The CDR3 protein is CATSSRGPSHTGELFF. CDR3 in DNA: TGTGCCACCAGCAGTAGGGGGCCTTCCCATACCGGGGAGCTGTTTTTT.

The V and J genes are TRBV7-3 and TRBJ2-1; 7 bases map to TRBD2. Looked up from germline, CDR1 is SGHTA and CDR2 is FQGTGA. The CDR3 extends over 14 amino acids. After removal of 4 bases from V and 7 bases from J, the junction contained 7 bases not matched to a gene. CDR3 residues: CASSSPGLLNEQFF. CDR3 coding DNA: TGTGCCAGCAGCTCGCCGGGACTACTTAATGAGCAGTTCTTC.

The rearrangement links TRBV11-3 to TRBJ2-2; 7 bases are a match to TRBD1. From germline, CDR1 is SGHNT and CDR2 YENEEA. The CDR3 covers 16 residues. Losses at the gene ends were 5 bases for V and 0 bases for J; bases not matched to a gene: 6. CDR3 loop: CASSSYRGANTGELFF. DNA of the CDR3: TGTGCCAGCAGCAGCTACAGGGGAGCGAACACCGGGGAGCTGTTTTTT.

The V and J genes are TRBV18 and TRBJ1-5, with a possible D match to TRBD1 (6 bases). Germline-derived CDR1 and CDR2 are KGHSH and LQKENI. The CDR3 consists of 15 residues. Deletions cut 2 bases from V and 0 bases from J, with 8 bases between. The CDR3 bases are TGTGCCAGCTCACCAGACAGGAGTAGCAATCAGCCCCAGCATTTT. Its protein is CASSPDRSSNQPQHF.

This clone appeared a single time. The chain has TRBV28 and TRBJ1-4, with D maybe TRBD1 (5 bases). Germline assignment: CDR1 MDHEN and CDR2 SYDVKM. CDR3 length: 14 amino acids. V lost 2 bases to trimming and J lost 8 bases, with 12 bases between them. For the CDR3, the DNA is TGTGCCAGCAGTTTAGGTGGGGCCGGCGAAAAACTGTTTTTT. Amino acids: CASSLGGAGEKLFF.

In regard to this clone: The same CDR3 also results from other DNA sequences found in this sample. CDR3 nucleotide sequence: TGTGCCAGCAGTGACAGGGGAGGGAACCAGCCCCAGCATTTT. Amino acids: CASSDRGGNQPQHF. The chain uses TRBV2 and TRBJ1-5; D may be TRBD1 (6 bases). The V end was cut by 3 bases, the J end by 7 bases, with 13 bases between. CDR3 size: 14 residues. Germline CDR1 and CDR2: SNHLY and FYNNEI.

The CDR3 nucleotides are TGTGCCTGGGGACAGGGGTTGAACACTGAAGCTTTCTTT. Protein product: CAWGQGLNTEAFF. The chain joins TRBV30 to TRBJ1-1; the match to TRBD1 covers 9 bases. V lost 5 bases and J lost 0; bases outside the gene matches: 1. The CDR3 runs 13 residues. Germline V CDR1 and CDR2: GTSNPN, SVGIG (reference sequence).

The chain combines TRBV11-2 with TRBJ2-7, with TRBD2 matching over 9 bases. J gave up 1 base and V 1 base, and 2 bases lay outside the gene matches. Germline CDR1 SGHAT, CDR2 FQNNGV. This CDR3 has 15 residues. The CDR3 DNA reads TGTGCCAGCAGCTTAGTTAGCGGGAGTTCCTACGAGCAGTACTTC. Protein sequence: CASSLVSGSSYEQYF.